These 16 T cell receptor beta chains came from one sample sequenced in a study of cytomegalovirus exposure and HLA in healthy donors. It was with 60 Vbeta and 13 Jbeta primers that the PCR ran. This table comes from immunoSEQ multiplex PCR, and its TCRdb copy is limited to in-frame clones, with some not included. The top ten clones hold approximately 1.2% of a sample with fewer than 150,000 clones, around 77% of them seen once. The specimen sequenced was PBMCs. Every receptor here comes from a man aged 45 to 65 in good health and CMV-seronegative.

The CDR3 here is CASSSRDSTVLTGELFF. DNA of the CDR3: TGTGCCAGCAGTTCCAGGGACAGTACGGTCCTTACCGGGGAGCTGTTTTTT. This chain connects TRBV5-4 to TRBJ2-2; 7 bases line up with TRBD1. The CDR3 loop spans 17 amino acids. Trimming took 5 bases from V and 5 from J; bases not matched to a gene: 15. The V gene's germline CDR1 is SGHNT and CDR2 YYREEE (reference sequence).

The chain links TRBV7-2 to TRBJ2-7, with 8 bases fitting TRBD1. Unmatched junction bases numbered 5, after V lost 4 bases and J lost 3 bases. Per the germline V gene, CDR1 is SGHTA and CDR2 is FQGNSA. CDR3 length: 14 residues. CDR3 DNA: TGTGCCAGCAGCTCCGACAGGGGCAACTACGAGCAGTACTTC. Its protein product is CASSSDRGNYEQYF. The variable domain in full, with the rest retrieved from reference TRBV7-2 and TRBJ2-7, is GAGVSQSPSNKVTEKGKDVELRCDPISGHTALYWYRQSLGQGLEFLIYFQGNSAPDKSGLPSDRFSAERTGGSVSTLTIQRTQQEDSAVYLCASSSDRGNYEQYFGPGTRLTVT.

This chain connects TRBV6-1 to TRBJ2-7, with D possibly TRBD1 on 6 matching bases. V was trimmed by 6 bases and J by 4 bases, leaving 19 bases between them. This CDR3 has 15 residues. The V gene's germline CDR1 is MNHNS and CDR2 SASEGT. Here the CDR3 reads CASSPTGSAEYEQYF. CDR3 bases: TGTGCCAGCAGCCCTACAGGGTCGGCTGAGTACGAGCAGTACTTC.

V usage is TRBV6-5 and J usage is TRBJ2-1; tentative D call: TRBD2 (6 bases). V was pared by 7 bases and J by 7 bases, with 11 bases between. The CDR3 has 12 residues. Per germline, CDR1 MNHEY and CDR2 SVGAGI. Written as DNA, the CDR3 is TGTGCCAGCAAGGAGGGGCAAAATGAGCAGTTCTTC. This translates into CASKEGQNEQFF.

The chain joins TRBV4-1 to TRBJ2-7; 9 bases agree with TRBD1. Germline CDR1 MGHRA, CDR2 YSYEKL. V lost 1 base, J lost 3 bases, and 7 bases stayed unmatched. CDR3 size: 16 residues. The CDR3 sequence is CASSQVAGTGLYEQYF. Here the CDR3 DNA reads TGCGCCAGCAGCCAAGTAGCCGGGACAGGGCTCTACGAGCAGTACTTC.

As concerns this clone: A junction boundary mismatches the germline segment, possibly from a read error. The V call is TRBV7-9, the J call TRBJ1-2, with 7 bases lining up with TRBD1. Germline V lookup: CDR1 SEHNR, CDR2 FQNEAQ (reference sequence). CDR3 length: 12 amino acids. CDR3 nucleotides: TGTTCCAGCAGCTTAGGACAGGATGGCTACACCTTC. Translation: CSSSLGQDGYTF.

The J gene is TRBJ2-2, the V gene TRBV10-3; D not resolved. The CDR3 is 12 amino acids. The V gene's germline CDR1 is ENHRY and CDR2 SYGVKD. The germline V and J ends were trimmed by 10 bases and 0 bases, with 6 bases remaining between them. The CDR3 bases are TGTGCCACTCTAGCGAACACCGGGGAGCTGTTTTTT. Its protein product is CATLANTGELFF.

This clone occurred a few times. This sequence joins TRBV5-1 and TRBJ1-1; D remains ambiguous. This CDR3 is built from 13 residues. CDR1 and CDR2 from the germline V gene are SGHRS and YFSETQ. The ends were cut back, 4 bases at V and 4 bases at J, with 11 bases in the middle. The CDR3 region is CASSPLGGTEAFF. The DNA of the CDR3 is TGCGCCAGCAGCCCCCTAGGAGGCACTGAAGCTTTCTTT.

This chain links TRBV7-9 with TRBJ2-1; 11 bases match TRBD2. Germline values: CDR1 SEHNR, CDR2 FQNEAQ (reference sequence). The V gene end was trimmed by 5 bases and the J gene end by 8 bases; junction bases not matched to a gene: 11. CDR3 length: 16 residues. This CDR3 is CASSQVSLAGEDEQFF. The CDR3 region has the DNA TGTGCCAGCAGCCAAGTATCACTAGCGGGAGAAGATGAGCAGTTCTTC.

This clone was seen only a few times. This sequence joins TRBV7-9 and TRBJ2-7; tentative D call: TRBD2 (6 bases). CDR1 and CDR2 (germline): SEHNR, FQNEAQ (reference sequence). V was cut by 1 base and J by 6 bases, with 16 bases left in between. This CDR3 region has 15 residues. The CDR3 DNA follows: TGTGCCAGCAGCTTAGATAGTGGAGGGAGTGGCGAGCAGTACTTC. It codes for CASSLDSGGSGEQYF.

The chain recombines TRBV27 with TRBJ2-5, with TRBD2 as a possible D gene (6 bases). The V gene lost 3 bases and the J gene lost 4 bases, with 15 bases spanning the gap. The CDR3 is 15 residues long. Per the germline V gene, CDR1 is MNHEY and CDR2 is SMNVEV (reference sequence). In nucleotides, the CDR3 is TGTGCCAGCAGTTTCCAGGGAGGTCGCGGAGAGACCCAGTACTTC. This gives the protein CASSFQGGRGETQYF.

CDR3 sequence reads: CASSLSSGSYEQYF. In DNA, the CDR3 is TGTGCCAGCTCCCTCTCCAGCGGCTCCTACGAGCAGTACTTC. J is TRBJ2-7 and V is TRBV18; D might be TRBD2 (5 bases). Germline CDR1 is KGHSH and CDR2 is LQKENI. The CDR3 has 14 residues. V shed 6 bases and J shed 0 bases, with 12 bases lying between them.

The V call is TRBV9, the J call TRBJ2-7, with D perhaps matching TRBD2 (6 bases). V lost 2 bases and J lost 4, with 13 bases in between. Germline V gives CDR1 SGDLS, CDR2 YYNGEE. The CDR3 loop spans 14 amino acids. The CDR3 reads CASSVRDSVYEQYF. Written as DNA, the CDR3 is TGTGCCAGCAGCGTTAGGGACTCCGTTTACGAGCAGTACTTC.

J is TRBJ1-5 and V is TRBV28; no reliable D call. The ends were cut back, 2 bases at V and 0 bases at J, with 8 bases in the middle. Germline values: CDR1 MDHEN, CDR2 SYDVKM. CDR3 length: 15 residues. CDR3 region: CASSLGGVSNQPQHF. In DNA form, the CDR3 reads TGTGCCAGCAGTTTAGGCGGGGTTAGCAATCAGCCCCAGCATTTT.

This clone was counted a few times. The chain recombines TRBV28 with TRBJ1-5; no firm D call. Trimming took off 2 bases at V and 6 bases at J, with 8 bases between the two ends. The germline V gene has CDR1 MDHEN and CDR2 SYDVKM. There are 13 residues in the CDR3. The CDR3 DNA sequence: TGTGCCAGCAGTTTAGTAGGAGGTCAGCCCCAGCATTTT. Translating it yields CASSLVGGQPQHF.

This chain links TRBV5-6 with TRBJ2-7, with 7 bases aligning to TRBD1. Germline-derived CDR1 and CDR2 are SGHDT and YYEEEE. The V and J ends lost 4 bases and 2 bases, in that order; junction bases with no gene match: 9. The CDR3 covers 15 residues. DNA of the CDR3: TGTGCCAGCAGCCGAGGGACAGTCGTAACCTACGAGCAGTACTTC. It is translated as CASSRGTVVTYEQYF.